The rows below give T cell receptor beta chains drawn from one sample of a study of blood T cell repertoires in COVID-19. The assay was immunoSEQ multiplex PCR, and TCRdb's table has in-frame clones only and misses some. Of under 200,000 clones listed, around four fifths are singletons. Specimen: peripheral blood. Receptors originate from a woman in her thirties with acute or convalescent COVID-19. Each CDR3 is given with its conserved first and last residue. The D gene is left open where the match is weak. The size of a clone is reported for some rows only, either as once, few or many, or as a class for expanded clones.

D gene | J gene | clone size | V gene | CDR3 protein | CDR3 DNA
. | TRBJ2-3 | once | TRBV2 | CASLRLDTSHF | TGTGCCAGCCTGCGCCTCGATACGTCACATTTT
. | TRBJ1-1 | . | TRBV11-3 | CASSPGKMNTEAFF | TGTGCCAGCAGCCCCGGGAAAATGAACACTGAAGCTTTCTTT
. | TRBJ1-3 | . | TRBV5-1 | CASSWGPPTSGNTIYF | TGCGCCAGCAGCTGGGGCCCCCCCACGTCTGGAAACACCATATATTTT
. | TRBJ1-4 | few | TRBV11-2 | CASSLEWGEKLFF | TGTGCCAGCAGCTTAGAGTGGGGCGAAAAACTGTTTTTT
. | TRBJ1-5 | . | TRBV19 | CASSIVGARGNQPQHF | TGTGCCAGTAGTATAGTGGGGGCGCGGGGCAATCAGCCCCAGCATTTT
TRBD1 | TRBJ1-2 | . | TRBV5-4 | CASSAGTAYGYTF | TGTGCCAGCAGCGCTGGGACAGCCTATGGCTACACCTTC
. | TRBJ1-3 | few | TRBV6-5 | CASTPSEGSGNTIYF | TGTGCCAGCACCCCCTCAGAGGGCTCTGGAAACACCATATATTTT
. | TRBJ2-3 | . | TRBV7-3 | CASSPGFSSTDTQYF | TGTGCCAGCAGCCCAGGGTTCTCTAGCACAGATACGCAGTATTTT
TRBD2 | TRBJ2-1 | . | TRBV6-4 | CASSPGLEYNEQFF | TGTGCCAGCAGTCCGGGACTAGAGTACAATGAGCAGTTCTTC
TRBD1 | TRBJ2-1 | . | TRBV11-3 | CASSSKGQGFNEQFF | TGTGCCAGCAGCTCCAAGGGACAGGGCTTCAATGAGCAGTTCTTC
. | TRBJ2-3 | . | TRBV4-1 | CASSQDLGRADTQYF | TGCGCCAGCAGCCAAGATCTAGGCAGGGCAGATACGCAGTATTTT
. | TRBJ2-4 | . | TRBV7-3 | CASSFVAGGAGNIQYF | TGTGCCAGCAGCTTTGTTGCTGGGGGCGCGGGAAACATTCAGTACTTC
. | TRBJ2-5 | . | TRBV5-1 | CASSLSGNQETQYF | TGCGCCAGCAGCTTGTCAGGGAACCAAGAGACCCAGTACTTC
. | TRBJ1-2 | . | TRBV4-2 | CASSPLEGNYGYTF | TGTGCCAGCAGCCCTCTAGAGGGTAACTATGGCTACACCTTC
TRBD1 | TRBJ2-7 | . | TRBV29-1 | CSVGGQGYEQYF | TGCAGCGTTGGGGGACAGGGCTACGAGCAGTACTTC
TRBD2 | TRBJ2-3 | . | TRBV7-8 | CASSSSLAGASTDTQYF | TGTGCCAGCAGCTCCTCCTTAGCGGGGGCCAGCACAGATACGCAGTATTTT
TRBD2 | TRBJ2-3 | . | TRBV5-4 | CASSLSGGTSTDTQYF | TGTGCCAGCAGCCTTAGCGGGGGGACTAGCACAGATACGCAGTATTTT
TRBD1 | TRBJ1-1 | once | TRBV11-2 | CASSPPGTGTTEAFF | TGTGCCAGCAGCCCCCCCGGGACAGGGACCACTGAAGCTTTCTTT
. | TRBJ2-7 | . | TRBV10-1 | CASSGGTDFYEQYF | TGCGCCAGCAGTGGGGGGACTGATTTCTACGAGCAGTACTTC
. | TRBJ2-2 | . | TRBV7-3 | CASSPNTGELFF | TGTGCCAGCAGCCCTAACACCGGGGAGCTGTTTTTT
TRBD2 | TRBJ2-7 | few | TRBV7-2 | CASSLGLASSYEQYF | TGTGCCAGCAGCCTGGGACTAGCGAGCTCCTACGAGCAGTACTTC
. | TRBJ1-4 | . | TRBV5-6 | CASSPGEGHGYEKLFF | TGTGCCAGCAGCCCCGGGGAGGGACACGGATATGAAAAACTGTTTTTT
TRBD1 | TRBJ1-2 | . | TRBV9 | CASSVVASYDRVRANYGYTF | TGTGCCAGCAGCGTAGTAGCATCATATGACAGGGTTCGAGCTAACTATGGCTACACCTTC
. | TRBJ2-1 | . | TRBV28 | CASSLPISWREYEQFF | TGTGCCAGCAGTTTACCCATTAGCTGGAGGGAGTATGAGCAGTTCTTC
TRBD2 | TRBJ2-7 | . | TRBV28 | CASSFGLASYEQYF | TGTGCCAGCAGTTTCGGACTAGCGTCTTACGAGCAGTACTTC
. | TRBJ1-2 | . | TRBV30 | CAWSVGRAGYGYTF | TGTGCCTGGAGTGTAGGCAGGGCAGGCTATGGCTACACCTTC
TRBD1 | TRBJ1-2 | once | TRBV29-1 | CSAILPRGRGERNYGYTF | TGCAGCGCTATACTTCCCCGAGGCAGGGGGGAGAGGAACTATGGCTACACCTTC
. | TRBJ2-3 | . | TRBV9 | CASSSLTDTQYF | TGTGCCAGCAGCTCATTGACAGATACGCAGTATTTT
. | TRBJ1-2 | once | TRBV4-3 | CASSQNGTF | TGCGCCAGCAGTCAAAACGGCACCTTC
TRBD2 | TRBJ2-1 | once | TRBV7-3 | CASSFSGVSYNEQFF | TGTGCCAGCAGCTTTAGCGGGGTATCCTACAATGAGCAGTTCTTC
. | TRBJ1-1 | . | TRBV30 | CAWSLTLNTEAFF | TGTGCCTGGAGTCTAACTCTGAACACTGAAGCTTTCTTT
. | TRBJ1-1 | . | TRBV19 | CASSPTVTEAFF | TGTGCCAGTAGCCCGACAGTCACTGAAGCTTTCTTT
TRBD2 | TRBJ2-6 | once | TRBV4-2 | CASSQEGAGAGSGANVLTF | TGTGCCAGCAGCCAAGAGGGAGCGGGGGCGGGCTCTGGGGCCAACGTCCTGACTTTC
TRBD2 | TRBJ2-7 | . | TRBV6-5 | CASRRASGSYEQYF | TGTGCCAGCAGGCGGGCTAGCGGATCCTACGAGCAGTACTTC
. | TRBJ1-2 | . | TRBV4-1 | CASSQVAVGANYGYTF | TGCGCCAGCAGCCAGGTAGCGGTCGGGGCTAACTATGGCTACACCTTC
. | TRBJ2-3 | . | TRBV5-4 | CASSVDLGTDTQYF | TGTGCCAGCAGCGTGGACTTGGGCACAGATACGCAGTATTTT
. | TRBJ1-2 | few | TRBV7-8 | CASSFDSQSYYGYTF | TGTGCCAGCAGCTTCGACTCTCAAAGTTACTATGGCTACACCTTC
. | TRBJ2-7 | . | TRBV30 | CAWMSDKAYEQYF | TGTGCCTGGATGTCGGACAAGGCCTACGAGCAGTACTTC
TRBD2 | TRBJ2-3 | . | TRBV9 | CASSSIAGASDTQYF | TGTGCCAGCAGCTCGATAGCGGGAGCATCCGATACGCAGTATTTT
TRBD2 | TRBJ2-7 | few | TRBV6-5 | CASMWTSGSYEQYF | TGTGCCAGCATGTGGACTAGCGGGAGCTACGAGCAGTACTTC
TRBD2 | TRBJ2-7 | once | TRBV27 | CASSFRGAYEQYF | TGTGCCAGCAGTTTTCGGGGGGCCTACGAGCAGTACTTC
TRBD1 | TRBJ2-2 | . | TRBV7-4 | CASSPGTGRNTGELFF | TGTGCCAGCAGCCCTGGGACAGGGCGAAACACCGGGGAGCTGTTTTTT